The 28 T cell receptor beta chains below were found in one sample sequenced in a study of blood T cell repertoires in COVID-19. Data came from immunoSEQ multiplex PCR; TCRdb stores just in-frame clones and leaves some out. The sample carries around 160,000 clones, 93% recorded once. The specimen sequenced was peripheral blood. The origin of the receptors is a woman aged 55-69 years with COVID-19, enrolled during active disease.

Comments on this clone: At one end the junction does not follow the germline gene, possibly because of a read error. This chain connects TRBV7-7 to TRBJ2-5; the D gene is possibly TRBD2 (6 bases). The CDR3 is 15 amino acids. Per germline, CDR1 SSHAT and CDR2 FNYEAQ (reference sequence). CDR3 DNA: TGTGCTAGCAGCTTAGCGGCGGCAGGGAGGGAGACCCAGTACTTC. Its protein product is CASSLAAAGRETQYF.

This clone showed up just once. This rearrangement joins TRBV27 to TRBJ1-2, with TRBD1 matching over 9 bases. CDR3 size: 18 residues. Germline lookup yields CDR1 MNHEY and CDR2 SMNVEV (reference sequence). The V segment lost 3 bases and the J segment 4 bases; nucleotides outside the gene matches: 15. For the CDR3, the DNA is TGTGCCAGCAGTTTTGTCGGGACAGGGATTTCTGGGAGCTATGGCTACACCTTC. This encodes CASSFVGTGISGSYGYTF.

The chain links TRBV6-5 to TRBJ1-1; D might be TRBD1 (5 bases). The V gene lost 0 bases and the J gene lost 8 bases, with 13 bases spanning the gap. This CDR3 spans 14 amino acids. Germline V lookup: CDR1 MNHEY, CDR2 SVGAGI. CDR3 nucleotides: TGTGCCAGCAGTTACTCGAGATCAGCAGGGGAAGCTTTCTTT. As protein: CASSYSRSAGEAFF.

To note about this clone: One end of the junction fails to match germline, which may point to a read error. This chain joins TRBV7-2 and TRBJ1-2; D possibly corresponds to TRBD1 (5 bases). The germline V gene encodes CDR1 SGHTA and CDR2 FQGNSA. The CDR3 is made up of 13 amino acids. The CDR3 region has the DNA TGTGCCAGCAGTTTAGGTCGGGGGTCTGGCTACACCTTC. As protein: CASSLGRGSGYTF.

The rearrangement uses TRBV5-4 and TRBJ1-2; D not resolved. Trimming took 1 base from V and 2 from J, leaving 9 bases between them. Per the germline V gene, CDR1 is SGHNT and CDR2 is YYREEE (reference sequence). The length of the CDR3 is 14 residues. CDR3 protein: CASSLYWENYGYTF. Written as DNA, the CDR3 is TGTGCCAGCAGCTTGTATTGGGAGAACTATGGCTACACCTTC.

This rearrangement joins TRBV5-1 to TRBJ2-1; the match to TRBD2 covers 7 bases. Per germline, CDR1 SGHRS and CDR2 YFSETQ. The CDR3 runs to 14 residues. V was clipped by 1 base and J by 9 bases; unmatched bases: 7. CDR3 in amino acids: CASSLLSGRGEQFF. The CDR3 DNA reads TGCGCCAGCAGCTTGCTTTCAGGGAGGGGTGAGCAGTTCTTC.

The gene calls are TRBV9 and TRBJ2-5; a possible D gene is TRBD1 (5 bases). This CDR3 is built from 12 residues. Per germline, CDR1 SGDLS and CDR2 YYNGEE. Trimming pared 6 bases from V and 4 bases from J, leaving 10 bases between. The CDR3 DNA reads TGTGCCAGCAAAGGGGCCGGAGAGACCCAGTACTTC. It translates to CASKGAGETQYF.

The chain is built from TRBV12-3 or TRBV12-4 and TRBJ2-7; D is undetermined. The CDR3 spans 11 residues. The V end was cut by 6 bases, the J end by 4 bases, with 7 bases between. The CDR3 spells CASRALYEQYF. CDR3 sequence (DNA): TGTGCCAGCAGAGCTCTTTACGAGCAGTACTTC.

This chain connects TRBV2 to TRBJ1-5; the D gene is possibly TRBD1 (5 bases). The ends were cut back, 0 bases at V and 5 bases at J, with 8 bases in the middle. CDR3 size: 14 residues. Per the germline V gene, CDR1 is SNHLY and CDR2 is FYNNEI. The CDR3 DNA reads as TGTGCCAGCAGTGAAGCAGGGACTTATCAGCCCCAGCATTTT. Translated: CASSEAGTYQPQHF.

The chain joins TRBV2 to TRBJ1-1, with a weak D call TRBD1 (6 bases). The germline CDR1 and CDR2 sequences are SNHLY and FYNNEI. The CDR3 extends over 15 amino acids. V was clipped by 8 bases and J by 1 base, with 17 bases between them. The CDR3 is CASPFGAGANTEAFF. CDR3 coding DNA: TGTGCCAGCCCGTTTGGAGCAGGGGCGAACACTGAAGCTTTCTTT.

V is TRBV5-6 and J is TRBJ2-5; possibly TRBD2 for D (6 bases). The V gene lost 7 bases and the J gene lost 1 base, with 14 bases spanning the gap. The CDR3 loop spans 14 amino acids. Germline V gives CDR1 SGHDT, CDR2 YYEEEE. The CDR3 DNA is TGTGCCAGCTTTGTTGGGGGACTCCAAGAGACCCAGTACTTC. It specifies CASFVGGLQETQYF.

The CDR3 reads CAISERYRGTPTEAFF. CDR3 in DNA: TGTGCCATCAGTGAGCGATATAGGGGCACTCCCACTGAAGCTTTCTTT. The V gene is TRBV10-3, the J gene TRBJ1-1, with a weak D call TRBD1 (5 bases). Germline CDR1 and CDR2: ENHRY and SYGVKD. V lost 2 bases to trimming and J lost 4 bases, with 17 bases between them. The length of the CDR3 is 16 residues.

The CDR3 coding sequence is TGTGCCAGCAGCGCGCAGGGTTATGAAAAACTGTTTTTT. Translation gives CASSAQGYEKLFF. The chain recombines TRBV5-4 with TRBJ1-4, with D perhaps TRBD1 (5 bases). The V end lost 4 bases, the J end lost 6 bases, and 10 bases lay between the germline ends. The CDR3 has 13 amino acids. Germline loops: CDR1 SGHNT, CDR2 YYREEE (reference sequence).

The rearrangement joins TRBV11-2 to TRBJ1-2; 8 bases agree with TRBD1. Germline V gene lookup returns CDR1 SGHAT and CDR2 FQNNGV. The CDR3 totals 13 residues. V was clipped by 5 bases and J by 7 bases; unmatched bases: 6. The CDR3 coding sequence is TGTGCCAGCAGCCGACCAGGGGGCGGTGGCTACACCTTC. Translating gives CASSRPGGGGYTF.

The V gene is TRBV4-2, the J gene TRBJ1-6; D might be TRBD1 (6 bases). Trimming took off 1 base at V and 5 bases at J, with 6 bases between the two ends. Germline V lookup: CDR1 LGHNA, CDR2 YNFKEQ. The CDR3 is made up of 14 amino acids. The CDR3 DNA reads as TGTGCCAGCAGCCAAGGACAGGATAATTCACCCCTCCACTTT. This translates into CASSQGQDNSPLHF.

The chain carries TRBV19 and TRBJ1-2; D is uncertain. The CDR3 has 13 residues. Between the trimmed V and J ends, which lost 7 bases and 0 bases, there was a span of 9 bases. Looked up from germline, CDR1 is LNHDA and CDR2 is SQIVND (reference sequence). The CDR3 sequence: CASTPLANYGYTF. CDR3 coding DNA: TGTGCCAGTACGCCTCTAGCTAACTATGGCTACACCTTC.

This chain uses TRBV4-2 with TRBJ1-2, with TRBD1 as a possible D gene (5 bases). The CDR3 spans 15 residues. V lost 0 bases, J lost 4 bases, and 12 bases lay in between. Germline CDR1 reads LGHNA; CDR2 reads YNFKEQ. CDR3 protein: CASSQDRGGAYGYTF. The CDR3 DNA reads as TGTGCCAGCAGCCAAGATCGCGGGGGAGCCTATGGCTACACCTTC.

The V and J genes are TRBV25-1 and TRBJ1-1; the D is unclear. The length of the CDR3 is 15 residues. V lost 2 bases, J lost 1 base, and 11 bases lay in between. Germline V gene data show CDR1 as MGHDK and CDR2 as SYGVNS. CDR3 protein: CASSESGDSNTEAFF. CDR3 DNA sequence: TGTGCCAGCAGTGAAAGTGGCGACTCGAACACTGAAGCTTTCTTT. Variable domain in full (rest from reference TRBV25-1 and TRBJ1-1): EADIYQTPRYLVIGTGKKITLECSQTMGHDKMYWYQQDPGMELHLIHYSYGVNSTEKGDLSSESTVSRIRTEHFPLTLESARPSHTSQYLCASSESGDSNTEAFFGQGTRLTVV.

V gene TRBV14 combines with J gene TRBJ1-1; 7 nucleotides match TRBD1. The CDR3 has 13 residues. The V and J ends lost 3 bases and 6 bases, in that order; junction bases with no gene match: 4. Germline values: CDR1 SGHDN, CDR2 FVKESK. The CDR3: CASSHAGGSEAFF. CDR3 DNA sequence: TGTGCCAGCAGCCACGCAGGGGGTTCTGAAGCTTTCTTT. Based on the CDR3 plus reference TRBV14 and TRBJ1-1, the full variable domain is EAGVTQFPSHSVIEKGQTVTLRCDPISGHDNLYWYRRVMGKEIKFLLHFVKESKQDESGMPNNRFLAERTGGTYSTLKVQPAELEDSGVYFCASSHAGGSEAFFGQGTRLTVV.

The V call is TRBV12-5, the J call TRBJ1-5; no firm D call. V lost 6 bases and J lost 4, with 7 bases in between. The CDR3 has 12 residues. CDR1 is LGHNT, CDR2 FRNRAP, per germline. The CDR3 loop is CASGRENQPQHF. The DNA for the CDR3 is TGTGCTAGTGGAAGAGAAAATCAGCCCCAGCATTTT.

The rearrangement uses TRBV3-1 (or the pseudogene TRBV3-2) and TRBJ2-7, with D possibly matching TRBD1 (6 bases). V was pared by 1 base and J by 9 bases, with 22 bases between. The CDR3 sequence is 16 residues long. Looked up from germline, CDR1 is LGHDT and CDR2 is YNNKEL (reference sequence). The CDR3 DNA sequence: TGTGCCAGCAGCCAAGGCGCCGTCAGGGGTGGTCTGTCGCAGTACTTC. It specifies CASSQGAVRGGLSQYF.

This clone has a handful of counts. This CDR3 reads CASSLSQGLGEAFF. The CDR3 DNA is TGCGCCAGCAGCTTGAGTCAGGGATTGGGTGAAGCTTTCTTT. The rearrangement links TRBV5-1 to TRBJ1-1, with a tentative D call TRBD1 (5 bases). Trimming took off 1 base at V and 7 bases at J, with 14 bases between the two ends. This CDR3 spans 14 amino acids. CDR1 is SGHRS and CDR2 is YFSETQ in the germline V gene.

The CDR3 sequence is CASSLLRNQPQHF. In DNA form, the CDR3 reads TGTGCCAGCAGTTTACTCAGGAATCAGCCCCAGCATTTT. The V gene is TRBV12-3 or TRBV12-4, the J gene TRBJ1-5, with D unresolved. CDR3 length equals 13 residues. The ends were cut back, 2 bases at V and 4 bases at J, with 6 bases in the middle.

The chain couples TRBV19 to TRBJ1-6; no clear D. The CDR3 is made up of 13 amino acids. In germline, CDR1 is LNHDA, CDR2 SQIVND (reference sequence). Trimming cost V 6 bases and J 10 bases, with 13 bases left between them. The CDR3 DNA sequence: TGTGCCAGTAGGAAAGCAGGTGGGTCACCCCTCCACTTT. Its translation is CASRKAGGSPLHF.

J is TRBJ1-5 and V is TRBV2, with D hard to call. Germline CDR1 and CDR2: SNHLY and FYNNEI. This CDR3 comprises 12 residues. The V and J ends lost 8 bases and 10 bases respectively, with 15 bases between them. The CDR3 protein is CASRTTSGPQHF. In nucleotides, the CDR3 is TGTGCCAGCCGAACCACCTCGGGACCCCAGCATTTT.

The CDR3 protein is CASSGSGGAFSYEQYF. The CDR3 DNA reads TGTGCCAGCAGCGGGAGCGGGGGGGCTTTCTCCTACGAGCAGTACTTC. This chain connects TRBV5-4 to TRBJ2-7; 10 nucleotides agree with TRBD2. CDR1 and CDR2 (germline): SGHNT, YYREEE (reference sequence). V dropped 4 bases and J dropped 0; count of bases not matched to a gene: 7. The CDR3 is made up of 16 amino acids.

The genes are TRBV6-2 or TRBV6-3 and TRBJ1-6; 8 bases agree with TRBD1. Germline values: CDR1 MNHEY, CDR2 SVGEGT. V was pared by 5 bases and J by 2 bases, with 11 bases of the junction left unmatched. The CDR3 is 18 residues long. The chain's CDR3 is CASSITGTGRTYNSPLHF. As DNA, the CDR3 is TGTGCCAGCAGTATCACCGGGACAGGCAGAACCTATAATTCACCCCTCCACTTT.

The V gene is TRBV5-8, the J gene TRBJ2-1; 8 bases are shared with TRBD1. CDR1 is SGHTS, CDR2 YDEGEE, per germline. CDR3 length: 16 residues. V trimming: 4 bases; J trimming: 8 bases; junction bases outside the gene matches: 14. In nucleotides, the CDR3 is TGTGCCAGCAGCGCAGGGGGCAGGGGATTTCGGGATGAGCAGTTCTTC. Amino acid sequence: CASSAGGRGFRDEQFF.